These 32 T cell receptor beta chains originate from one sample sequenced in a study of blood T cell repertoires in COVID-19. Sequencing was performed with immunoSEQ multiplex PCR; in TCRdb, only in-frame clones are kept and a portion is missing. The profile shows under 550,000 clones, roughly 90% of them singletons. Sequencing used peripheral blood. These TCRs come from a man aged 18 to 29 with COVID-19, enrolled during active disease.

This chain connects TRBV6-6 to TRBJ1-5; TRBD1 matches at 7 bases. This CDR3 is 13 amino acids long. Trimming removed 6 bases from V and 6 bases from J; junction bases left unmatched: 5. Germline-derived CDR1 and CDR2 are MNHNY and SVGAGI (reference sequence). CDR3 in amino acids: CASRQGNSQPQHF. CDR3 in DNA: TGTGCCAGCAGACAGGGGAATAGTCAGCCCCAGCATTTT.

This chain uses TRBV5-8 with TRBJ1-1, with D possibly TRBD1 on 6 matching bases. The V end was cut by 1 base, the J end by 2 bases, with 12 bases between. Germline V gene lookup returns CDR1 SGHTS and CDR2 YDEGEE. This CDR3 has 15 amino acids. The CDR3 DNA sequence: TGTGCCAGCAGCTTGTGGAAAGGGGGAAACACTGAAGCTTTCTTT. Protein product: CASSLWKGGNTEAFF. Full variable domain (missing parts from reference TRBV5-8 and TRBJ1-1): EAGVTQSPTHLIKTRGQQATLRCSPISGHTSVYWYQQALGLGLQFLLWYDEGEERNRGNFPPRFSGRQFPNYSSELNVNALELEDSALYLCASSLWKGGNTEAFFGQGTRLTVV.

The CDR3 region has the DNA TGTGCCAGCAGTGAACCCCGGGACTTCCCCCCCGAGCAGTACTTC. Protein: CASSEPRDFPPEQYF. The V and J genes are TRBV2 and TRBJ2-7, with D perhaps TRBD2 (6 bases). CDR3 length equals 15 residues. The germline V and J ends were trimmed by 2 bases and 6 bases, with 17 bases remaining between them. In germline, CDR1 is SNHLY, CDR2 FYNNEI.

The chain couples TRBV4-1 to TRBJ1-3; TRBD1 aligns across 8 bases. V dropped 3 bases and J dropped 4; count of bases not matched to a gene: 5. The CDR3 consists of 15 residues. The V gene's germline CDR1 is MGHRA and CDR2 YSYEKL. CDR3 region: CASSQMTGVGNTIYF. As DNA, the CDR3 is TGCGCCAGCAGCCAGATGACAGGGGTAGGAAACACCATATATTTT.

This clone appeared a single time. J is TRBJ2-7 and V is TRBV24-1, with D perhaps matching TRBD1 (6 bases). Germline assignment: CDR1 KGHDR and CDR2 SFDVKD. This CDR3 is built from 12 residues. Deletions cut 9 bases from V and 7 bases from J, with 15 bases between. The CDR3 bases are TGTGCCACCGAAAAGCACAGGGTTGAGCAGTACTTC. It specifies CATEKHRVEQYF.

The rearrangement uses TRBV9 and TRBJ1-5; 7 positions agree with TRBD1. The CDR3 totals 14 residues. Trimming removed 4 bases from V and 6 bases from J; junction bases left unmatched: 7. CDR1 is SGDLS, CDR2 YYNGEE, per germline. The CDR3 DNA follows: TGTGCCAGCAGCACAGGGGTGGGGGGTCAGCCCCAGCATTTT. It translates to CASSTGVGGQPQHF. The full variable domain, rest sourced from reference TRBV9 and TRBJ1-5, is DSGVTQTPKHLITATGQRVTLRCSPRSGDLSVYWYQQSLDQGLQFLIQYYNGEERAKGNILERFSAQQFPDLHSELNLSSLELGDSALYFCASSTGVGGQPQHFGDGTRLSIL.

This chain links TRBV6-4 with TRBJ1-3; no firm D call. In germline, CDR1 is MRHNA, CDR2 SNTAGT. The CDR3 spans 18 residues. The V end lost 11 bases, the J end lost 0 bases, and 26 bases lay between the germline ends. CDR3 region: CAARAAKYPGFSGNTIYF. The CDR3 DNA sequence: TGTGCCGCAAGGGCAGCAAAGTATCCGGGATTCTCTGGAAACACCATATATTTT.

The CDR3 here is CASSFDTGTYGYTF. As DNA, the CDR3 is TGCGCCAGCAGCTTTGACACAGGGACCTATGGCTACACCTTC. V usage is TRBV5-1 and J usage is TRBJ1-2; D perhaps matches TRBD1 (6 bases). The CDR3 length is 14 residues. Germline V gives CDR1 SGHRS, CDR2 YFSETQ. The V end was cut by 2 bases, the J end by 4 bases, with 12 bases between.

The chain links TRBV7-9 to TRBJ1-1; D gene unclear. The CDR3 covers 14 residues. V was cut by 2 bases and J by 0 bases, with 7 bases left in between. Per germline, CDR1 SEHNR and CDR2 FQNEAQ (reference sequence). In DNA form, the CDR3 reads TGTGCCAGCAGCTTACGGGATTTGAACACTGAAGCTTTCTTT. Translating gives CASSLRDLNTEAFF.

The chain uses TRBV6-5 and TRBJ1-5; 10 bases map to TRBD1. CDR3 length equals 15 residues. V shed 6 bases, J shed 4 bases, and the junction held 6 bases outside the gene matches. The germline V gene has CDR1 MNHEY and CDR2 SVGAGI. CDR3 coding DNA: TGTGCCAGCAGCCAAGACAGGGGGCGTAATCAGCCCCAGCATTTT. Its translation: CASSQDRGRNQPQHF.

CDR3 in amino acids: CASSFKLTGVGSYEQYF. CDR3 in DNA: TGTGCCAGCAGCTTTAAACTAACGGGAGTCGGATCCTACGAGCAGTACTTC. The chain has TRBV5-6 and TRBJ2-7, with D tentatively TRBD2 (6 bases). Trimming cost V 2 bases and J 1 base, with 19 bases left between them. Germline V CDR1 and CDR2: SGHDT, YYEEEE. CDR3 size: 17 residues. The full variable domain, in which reference TRBV5-6 and TRBJ2-7 provide the parts outside the CDR3, is DAGVTQSPTHLIKTRGQQVTLRCSPKSGHDTVSWYQQALGQGPQFIFQYYEEEERQRGNFPDRFSGHQFPNYSSELNVNALLLGDSALYLCASSFKLTGVGSYEQYFGPGTRLTVT.

This chain uses TRBV10-1 with TRBJ1-1; tentatively, D is TRBD1 (5 bases). This CDR3 comprises 16 residues. V lost 8 bases, J lost 4 bases, and 23 bases lay in between. The germline CDR1 and CDR2 sequences are WNHNN and SYGVQD (reference sequence). CDR3 DNA: TGCGCCAGCCAAAGAATCAGACAGTACATGGGCACTGAAGCTTTCTTT. Protein sequence: CASQRIRQYMGTEAFF.

The CDR3 nucleotides read TGTGCCAGCGGAGGGCACCCAGAGAACACTGAAGCTTTCTTT. It encodes CASGGHPENTEAFF. The rearrangement joins TRBV6-5 to TRBJ1-1, with D unclear. Trimming removed 8 bases from V and 1 base from J, with 14 bases in between. Germline lookup yields CDR1 MNHEY and CDR2 SVGAGI. CDR3 length equals 14 residues.

The J gene is TRBJ1-4, the V gene TRBV15; 8 bases fit TRBD1. This CDR3 is 15 amino acids long. Trimming removed 4 bases from V and 5 bases from J; junction bases left unmatched: 6. Germline lookup yields CDR1 LNHNV and CDR2 YYDKDF (reference sequence). CDR3 in amino acids: CATSTDRAWNEKLFF. Written as DNA, the CDR3 is TGTGCCACCAGCACGGACAGGGCGTGGAATGAAAAACTGTTTTTT.

CDR3 coding DNA: TGTGCCAGCAGGAGACAGCTTAGCACAGATACGCAGTATTTT. Its translation is CASRRQLSTDTQYF. The chain combines TRBV6-5 with TRBJ2-3; D might be TRBD1 (5 bases). CDR1 is MNHEY and CDR2 is SVGAGI in the germline V gene. There are 14 residues in the CDR3. With 6 bases removed from V and 0 bases from J, the gap between germline ends came to 10 bases.

V is TRBV5-1 and J is TRBJ2-3, with 7 positions matching TRBD1. The trim removed 0 bases at V and 6 bases at J, leaving 10 bases unmatched. Germline V gene sequence: CDR1 SGHRS, CDR2 YFSETQ. The CDR3 has 16 residues. DNA for the CDR3: TGCGCCAGCAGCTTGGTGGGACAGCCCTCTTTGGATACGCAGTATTTT. As protein: CASSLVGQPSLDTQYF. The full variable domain, in which reference TRBV5-1 and TRBJ2-3 provide the parts outside the CDR3, is KAGVTQTPRYLIKTRGQQVTLSCSPISGHRSVSWYQQTPGQGLQFLFEYFSETQRNKGNFPGRFSGRQFSNSRSEMNVSTLELGDSALYLCASSLVGQPSLDTQYFGPGTRLTVL.

The chain combines TRBV3-1 (or the pseudogene TRBV3-2) with TRBJ2-1, with D perhaps TRBD1 (6 bases). Germline lookup yields CDR1 LGHDT and CDR2 YNNKEL (reference sequence). V gave up 7 bases and J gave up 2 bases, with 18 bases separating them. CDR3 length: 16 residues. The CDR3 protein is CASTHRPQGTYNEQFF. Written as DNA, the CDR3 is TGTGCCAGCACCCACCGTCCGCAGGGGACCTACAATGAGCAGTTCTTC.

J is TRBJ2-2 and V is TRBV6-1; TRBD2 is a possible D gene (5 bases). This CDR3 is 15 amino acids long. Germline V gene data show CDR1 as MNHNS and CDR2 as SASEGT. Trimming pared 0 bases from V and 4 bases from J, leaving 9 bases between. The CDR3 sequence is CASSEAALATGELFF. CDR3 bases: TGTGCCAGCAGTGAAGCTGCTCTAGCCACCGGGGAGCTGTTTTTT.

This clone was observed a single time. This chain joins TRBV3-1 (or the pseudogene TRBV3-2) and TRBJ2-7, with 10 nucleotides matching TRBD1. V lost 4 bases to trimming and J lost 4 bases; unmatched junction nucleotides: 4. The V gene's germline CDR1 is LGHDT and CDR2 YNNKEL (reference sequence). The CDR3 runs to 14 residues. CDR3 nucleotide sequence: TGTGCCAGCAGCCGACAGGGGGCTGGATACGAGCAGTACTTC. It specifies CASSRQGAGYEQYF.

This rearrangement joins TRBV6-5 to TRBJ2-3, with 8 bases matching TRBD1. J gave up 6 bases and V 5 bases, and 7 bases lay outside the gene matches. Germline loops: CDR1 MNHEY, CDR2 SVGAGI. The CDR3 length is 14 residues. The CDR3 spells CASSPGQGVDTQYF. The CDR3 nucleotides are TGTGCCAGCAGTCCTGGACAGGGAGTGGATACGCAGTATTTT.

The V gene is TRBV5-1, the J gene TRBJ1-2; D is possibly TRBD1 (5 bases). The CDR3 totals 14 residues. Germline CDR1 reads SGHRS; CDR2 reads YFSETQ. V shed 6 bases and J shed 8 bases, with 20 bases lying between them. The CDR3 region has the DNA TGCGCCAGCAAACTCCCCGGGACTTCAAAAGGCTACACCTTC. Translated, it gives CASKLPGTSKGYTF.

V usage is TRBV11-2 and J usage is TRBJ2-3; 10 nucleotides align to TRBD2. Germline-derived CDR1 and CDR2 are SGHAT and FQNNGV. The V and J ends lost 1 base and 6 bases, in that order; junction bases with no gene match: 13. This CDR3 has 18 residues. The CDR3 here is CASSLGIGSGRPLDTQYF. CDR3 sequence (DNA): TGTGCCAGCAGCTTAGGTATTGGTAGCGGGAGGCCCTTGGATACGCAGTATTTT.

This rearrangement joins TRBV24-1 to TRBJ2-1; 10 positions agree with TRBD2. After removal of 0 bases from V and 10 bases from J, the junction contained 5 bases not matched to a gene. The CDR3 runs 15 residues. The V gene's germline CDR1 is KGHDR and CDR2 SFDVKD. The CDR3 bases are TGTGCCACCAGTGATTTGGCTAGCGGGAGTCAGGAGCAGTTCTTC. Its translation is CATSDLASGSQEQFF.

In this sample, this clone turned up once. This chain links TRBV27 with TRBJ1-2; possibly TRBD1 for D (6 bases). Germline CDR1 and CDR2: MNHEY and SMNVEV (reference sequence). V was pared by 6 bases and J by 4 bases, with 15 bases between. The CDR3 extends over 14 amino acids. The CDR3 nucleotides read TGTGCCAGCAGCTCGGGACACCCCTCCTATGGCTACACCTTC. Its translation is CASSSGHPSYGYTF.

The V gene is TRBV6-5, the J gene TRBJ2-2; no clear D gene. Germline V lookup: CDR1 MNHEY, CDR2 SVGAGI. The CDR3 covers 13 residues. Deletions cut 4 bases from V and 6 bases from J, with 9 bases between. The CDR3 DNA follows: TGTGCCAGCAGTTTCCCCCCCGCCGGGGAGCTGTTTTTT. Amino acid sequence: CASSFPPAGELFF.

This chain joins TRBV6-5 and TRBJ2-3; weak D call: TRBD2 (6 bases). The length of the CDR3 is 15 residues. CDR1 is MNHEY and CDR2 is SVGAGI in the germline V gene. V dropped 6 bases and J dropped 3 bases, with 16 bases sitting between them. The CDR3 DNA sequence: TGTGCCAGCAGCTTGGCGGGGCGGCGTACAGATACGCAGTATTTT. Translating gives CASSLAGRRTDTQYF.

The rearrangement uses TRBV18 and TRBJ1-5, with no clear D. Deletions cut 6 bases from V and 3 bases from J, with 12 bases between. Looked up from germline, CDR1 is KGHSH and CDR2 is LQKENI. The CDR3 covers 14 residues. The CDR3 spells CASSTGIVNQPQHF. The DNA of the CDR3 is TGTGCCAGCTCGACGGGGATAGTCAATCAGCCCCAGCATTTT.

This clone was detected only once. This rearrangement joins TRBV2 to TRBJ1-4; D not resolved. There are 15 residues in the CDR3. Germline values: CDR1 SNHLY, CDR2 FYNNEI. V gave up 6 bases and J gave up 6 bases, with 17 bases separating them. DNA of the CDR3: TGTGCCAGCAGGGTCCGATCGCGACATCATGAAAAACTGTTTTTT. It encodes CASRVRSRHHEKLFF.

This clone appeared a few times. The chain recombines TRBV2 with TRBJ2-7, with 10 bases fitting TRBD1. V lost 7 bases, J lost 3 bases, and 9 bases stayed unmatched. This CDR3 is built from 15 residues. Per germline, CDR1 SNHLY and CDR2 FYNNEI. The CDR3 loop is CASKPPGTGDYEQYF. CDR3 nucleotide sequence: TGTGCCAGCAAGCCTCCCGGGACAGGGGACTACGAGCAGTACTTC. Full variable domain (remainder filled in from reference TRBV2 and TRBJ2-7): EPEVTQTPSHQVTQMGQEVILRCVPISNHLYFYWYRQILGQKVEFLVSFYNNEISEKSEIFDDQFSVERPDGSNFTLKIRSTKLEDSAMYFCASKPPGTGDYEQYFGPGTRLTVT.

The J gene is TRBJ2-2, the V gene TRBV5-1, with unresolved D. The CDR3 contains 13 residues. Trimming cost V 3 bases and J 3 bases, with 6 bases left between them. Germline V gives CDR1 SGHRS, CDR2 YFSETQ. The CDR3 is CASSSRDTGELFF. The CDR3 nucleotides read TGCGCCAGCAGCTCCCGGGACACCGGGGAGCTGTTTTTT.

The genes are TRBV3-1 (or the pseudogene TRBV3-2) and TRBJ2-7, with 11 positions matching TRBD2. From germline, CDR1 is LGHDT and CDR2 YNNKEL (reference sequence). This CDR3 is 15 amino acids long. Germline trimming cut 2 bases from V and 3 bases from J; bases unmatched to any gene: 3. The CDR3 loop reads CASSQLAGGYYEQYF. CDR3 DNA: TGTGCCAGCAGCCAACTAGCGGGGGGATACTACGAGCAGTACTTC.

The chain recombines TRBV2 with TRBJ1-1, with D possibly TRBD1 on 6 matching bases. V was shortened by 6 bases and J by 11 bases, with 19 bases between the two germline ends. The CDR3 consists of 13 residues. From germline, CDR1 is SNHLY and CDR2 FYNNEI. CDR3 nucleotide sequence: TGTGCCAGCAGCCCTGGGGGAGGGGGACCCGCTTTCTTT. Its translation is CASSPGGGGPAFF.